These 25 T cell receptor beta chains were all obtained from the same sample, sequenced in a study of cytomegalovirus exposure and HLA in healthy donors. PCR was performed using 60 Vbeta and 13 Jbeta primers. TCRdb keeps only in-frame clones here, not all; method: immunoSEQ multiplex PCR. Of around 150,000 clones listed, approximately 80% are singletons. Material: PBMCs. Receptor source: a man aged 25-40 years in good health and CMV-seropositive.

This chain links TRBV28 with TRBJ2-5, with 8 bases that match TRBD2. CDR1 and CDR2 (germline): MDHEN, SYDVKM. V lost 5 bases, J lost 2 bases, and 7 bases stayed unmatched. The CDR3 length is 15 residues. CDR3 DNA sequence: TGTGCCAGCAGTCTACCAGCGGGAGCACAAGAGACCCAGTACTTC. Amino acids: CASSLPAGAQETQYF.

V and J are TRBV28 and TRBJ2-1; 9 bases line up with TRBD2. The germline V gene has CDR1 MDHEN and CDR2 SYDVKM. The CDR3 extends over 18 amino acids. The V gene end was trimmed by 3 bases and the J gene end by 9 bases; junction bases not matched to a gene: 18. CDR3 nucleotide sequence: TGTGCCAGCAGTTTCCCAGAGGGTAGCGGGAGATGGGGAGGTGAGCAGTTCTTC. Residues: CASSFPEGSGRWGGEQFF.

This chain's CDR3 is CAWGLSGETQYF. CDR3 DNA sequence: TGTGCCTGGGGACTCTCCGGGGAGACCCAGTACTTC. The chain carries TRBV30 and TRBJ2-5; a possible D gene is TRBD2 (5 bases). The V and J ends lost 5 bases and 5 bases respectively, with 12 bases between them. The CDR3 totals 12 residues. Looked up from germline, CDR1 is GTSNPN and CDR2 is SVGIG (reference sequence).

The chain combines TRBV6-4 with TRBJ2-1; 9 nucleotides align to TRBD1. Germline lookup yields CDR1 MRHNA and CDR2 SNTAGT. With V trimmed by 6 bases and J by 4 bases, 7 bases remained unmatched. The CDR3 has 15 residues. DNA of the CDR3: TGTGCCAGCAGAGGGACAGGGAGAGGGTACAATGAGCAGTTCTTC. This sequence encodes CASRGTGRGYNEQFF.

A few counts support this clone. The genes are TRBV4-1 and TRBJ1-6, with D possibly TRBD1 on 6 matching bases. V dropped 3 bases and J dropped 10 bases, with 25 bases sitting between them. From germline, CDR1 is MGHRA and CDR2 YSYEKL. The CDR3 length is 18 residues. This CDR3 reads CASSHPKTGFGPESPLHF. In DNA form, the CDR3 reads TGCGCCAGCAGCCACCCAAAAACAGGGTTTGGGCCCGAATCACCCCTCCACTTT.

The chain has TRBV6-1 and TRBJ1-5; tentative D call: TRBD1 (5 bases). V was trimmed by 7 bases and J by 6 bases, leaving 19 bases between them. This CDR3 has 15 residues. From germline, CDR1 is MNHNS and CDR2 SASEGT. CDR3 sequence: CASKPLRVRGQPQHF. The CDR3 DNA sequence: TGTGCCAGCAAACCCCTCAGGGTCCGTGGTCAGCCCCAGCATTTT.

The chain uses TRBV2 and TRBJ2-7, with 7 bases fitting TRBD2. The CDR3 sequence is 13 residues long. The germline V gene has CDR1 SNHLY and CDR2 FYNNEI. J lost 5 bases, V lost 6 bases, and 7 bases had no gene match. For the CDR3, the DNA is TGTGCCAGCAGGGCCCAGCGGGACCACGAGCAGTACTTC. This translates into CASRAQRDHEQYF.

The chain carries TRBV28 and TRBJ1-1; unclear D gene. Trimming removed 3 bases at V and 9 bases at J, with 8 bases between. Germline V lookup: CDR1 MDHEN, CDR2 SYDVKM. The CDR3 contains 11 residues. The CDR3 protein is CASSLTGQAFF. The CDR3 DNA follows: TGTGCCAGCAGTTTGACTGGCCAAGCTTTCTTT.

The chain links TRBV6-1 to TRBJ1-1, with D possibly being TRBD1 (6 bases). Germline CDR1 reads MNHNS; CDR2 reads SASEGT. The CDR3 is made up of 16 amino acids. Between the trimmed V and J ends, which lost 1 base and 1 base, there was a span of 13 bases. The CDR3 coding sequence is TGTGCCAGCAGTGAAGGGCAGGGGTTGAGGAACACTGAAGCTTTCTTT. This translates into CASSEGQGLRNTEAFF.

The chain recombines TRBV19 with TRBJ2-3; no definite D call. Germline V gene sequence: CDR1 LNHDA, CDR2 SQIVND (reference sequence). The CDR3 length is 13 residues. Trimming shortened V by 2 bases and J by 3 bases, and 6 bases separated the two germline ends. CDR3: CASSITITDTQYF. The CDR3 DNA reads TGTGCCAGTAGTATAACTATAACAGATACGCAGTATTTT.

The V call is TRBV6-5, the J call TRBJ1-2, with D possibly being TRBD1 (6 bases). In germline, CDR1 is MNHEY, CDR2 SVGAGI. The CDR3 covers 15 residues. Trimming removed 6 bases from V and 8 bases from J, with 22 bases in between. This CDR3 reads CASRGTGNLYRGYTF. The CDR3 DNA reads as TGTGCCAGCAGGGGAACAGGGAATTTGTATAGGGGCTACACCTTC.

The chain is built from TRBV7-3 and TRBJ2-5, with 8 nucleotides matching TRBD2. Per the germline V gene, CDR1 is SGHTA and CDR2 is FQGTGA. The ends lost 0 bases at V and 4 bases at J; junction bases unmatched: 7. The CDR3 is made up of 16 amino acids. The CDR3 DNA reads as TGTGCCAGCAGCTTAACGGGAGCGGGACTAGGAGAGACCCAGTACTTC. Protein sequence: CASSLTGAGLGETQYF.

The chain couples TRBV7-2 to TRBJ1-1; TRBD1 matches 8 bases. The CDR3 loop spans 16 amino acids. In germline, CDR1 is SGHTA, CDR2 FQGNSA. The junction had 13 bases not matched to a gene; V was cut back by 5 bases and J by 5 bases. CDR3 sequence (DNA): TGTGCCAGCAGCCGGGGGTGGGCAGGGGGCAGGACTGAAGCTTTCTTT. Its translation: CASSRGWAGGRTEAFF.

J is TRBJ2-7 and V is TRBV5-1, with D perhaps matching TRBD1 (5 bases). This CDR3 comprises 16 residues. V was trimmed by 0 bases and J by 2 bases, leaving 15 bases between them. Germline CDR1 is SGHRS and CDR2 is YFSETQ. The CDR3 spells CASSLDPDSVAYEQYF. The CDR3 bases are TGCGCCAGCAGCTTGGATCCAGACAGTGTCGCCTACGAGCAGTACTTC.

In DNA, the CDR3 is TGTGCCAGCAGCTCCCAGACAGGGGGCGTCACCGGGGAGCTGTTTTTT. It codes for CASSSQTGGVTGELFF. This rearrangement joins TRBV9 to TRBJ2-2, with 10 bases matching TRBD1. The CDR3 contains 16 residues. V dropped 4 bases and J dropped 4; count of bases not matched to a gene: 7. CDR1 and CDR2 (germline): SGDLS, YYNGEE.

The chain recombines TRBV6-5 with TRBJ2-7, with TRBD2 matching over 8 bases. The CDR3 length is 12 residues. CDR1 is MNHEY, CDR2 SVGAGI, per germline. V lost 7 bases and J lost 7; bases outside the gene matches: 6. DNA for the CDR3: TGTGCCAGCATCGGGGGGGGGCTAGAGCAGTACTTC. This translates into CASIGGGLEQYF.

The CDR3 nucleotides read TGTGCCAGCAGCTTAGGAGCAGGGTCCTATAATTCACCCCTCCACTTT. It translates to CASSLGAGSYNSPLHF. This sequence joins TRBV7-8 and TRBJ1-6; perhaps TRBD1 as D (5 bases). The CDR3 is 16 amino acids. With 1 base removed from V and 1 base from J, the gap between germline ends came to 8 bases. Germline CDR1 reads SGHVS; CDR2 reads FQNEAQ.

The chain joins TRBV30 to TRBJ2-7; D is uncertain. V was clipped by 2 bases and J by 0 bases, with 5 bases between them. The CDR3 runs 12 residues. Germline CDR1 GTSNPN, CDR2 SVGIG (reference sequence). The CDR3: CAWSSVSYEQYF. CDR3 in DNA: TGTGCCTGGAGTTCGGTCTCCTACGAGCAGTACTTC.

CDR3 residues: CASSPRLLSGGANVLTF. In DNA, the CDR3 is TGTGCCAGCAGCCCGAGACTACTCTCAGGAGGGGCCAACGTCCTGACTTTC. This chain uses TRBV7-2 with TRBJ2-6; a possible D gene is TRBD2 (5 bases). Germline V gives CDR1 SGHTA, CDR2 FQGNSA. Trimming took 5 bases from V and 4 from J, leaving 18 bases between them. The CDR3 is 17 amino acids. Using reference TRBV7-2 and TRBJ2-6 for the parts outside the CDR3, the full variable domain is GAGVSQSPSNKVTEKGKDVELRCDPISGHTALYWYRQSLGQGLEFLIYFQGNSAPDKSGLPSDRFSAERTGGSVSTLTIQRTQQEDSAVYLCASSPRLLSGGANVLTFGAGSRLTVL.

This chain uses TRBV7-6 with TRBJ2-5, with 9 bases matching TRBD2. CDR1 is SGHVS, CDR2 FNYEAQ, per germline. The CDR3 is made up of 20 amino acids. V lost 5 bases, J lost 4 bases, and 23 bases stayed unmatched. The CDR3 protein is CASSPLGGGGRVDFRETQYF. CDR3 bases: TGTGCCAGCAGCCCCCTCGGGGGAGGCGGGAGGGTAGATTTCAGAGAGACCCAGTACTTC. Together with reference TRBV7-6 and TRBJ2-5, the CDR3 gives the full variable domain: GAGVSQSPRYKVTKRGQDVALRCDPISGHVSLYWYRQALGQGPEFLTYFNYEAQQDKSGLPNDRFSAERPEGSISTLTIQRTEQRDSAMYRCASSPLGGGGRVDFRETQYFGPGTRLLVL.

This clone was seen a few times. The CDR3 reads CAWRLFYNSPLHF. The CDR3 coding sequence is TGTGCCTGGAGACTTTTCTATAATTCACCCCTCCACTTT. The genes are TRBV30 and TRBJ1-6; D ambiguous. V was clipped by 3 bases and J by 3 bases, with 6 bases between them. Germline CDR1 is GTSNPN and CDR2 is SVGIG (reference sequence). The CDR3 contains 13 residues.

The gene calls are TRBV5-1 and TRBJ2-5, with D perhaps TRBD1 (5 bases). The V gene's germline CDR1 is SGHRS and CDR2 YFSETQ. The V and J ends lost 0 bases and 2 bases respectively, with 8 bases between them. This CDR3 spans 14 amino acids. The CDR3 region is CASSLVGQQETQYF. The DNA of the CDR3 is TGCGCCAGCAGCTTGGTGGGGCAGCAAGAGACCCAGTACTTC.

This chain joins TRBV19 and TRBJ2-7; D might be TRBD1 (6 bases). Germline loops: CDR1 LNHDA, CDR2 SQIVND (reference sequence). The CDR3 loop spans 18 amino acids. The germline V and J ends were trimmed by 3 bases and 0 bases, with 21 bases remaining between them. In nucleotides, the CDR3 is TGTGCCAGTAGTATCGCCCTGTGGGACACCTATAGCTCCTACGAGCAGTACTTC. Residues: CASSIALWDTYSSYEQYF.

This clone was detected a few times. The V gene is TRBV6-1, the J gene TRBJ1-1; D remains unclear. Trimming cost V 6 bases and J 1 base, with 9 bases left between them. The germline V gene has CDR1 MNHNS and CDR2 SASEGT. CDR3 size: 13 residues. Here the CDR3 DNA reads TGTGCCAGCAGGGCAGGCGCGAACACTGAAGCTTTCTTT. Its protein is CASRAGANTEAFF.

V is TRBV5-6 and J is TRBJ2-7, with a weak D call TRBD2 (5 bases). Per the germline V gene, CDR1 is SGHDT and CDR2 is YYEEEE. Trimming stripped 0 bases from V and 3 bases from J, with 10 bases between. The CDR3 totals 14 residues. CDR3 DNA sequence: TGTGCCAGCAGCTTGGGAGTCGGGGACTACGAGCAGTACTTC. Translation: CASSLGVGDYEQYF.